One sample yielded the 13 T cell receptor beta chains listed below, sequenced in a study of a mutant IDH1 vaccine in newly diagnosed glioma. Profiled with immunoSEQ multiplex PCR; TCRdb holds only in-frame clones, not every one. The sample yields around 51,000 clones, around 78% seen once. These receptors lack a known antigen. The time point here: week 5, during vaccination. The vaccine gave 300 ug of a 20-mer mutant IDH1 peptide subcutaneously per dose. Sequenced here: PBMCs, sampled from a glioma patient whose treatment included an IDH1 peptide vaccine. The receptors shown here come from a woman aged 40 to 49 with glioma.

As regards this clone: In the same sample, other DNA sequences code for this CDR3. The chain is built from TRBV27 and TRBJ1-2, with TRBD1 as a possible D gene (5 bases). The germline gives CDR1 MNHEY, CDR2 SMNVEV (reference sequence). Trimming pared 3 bases from V and 2 bases from J, leaving 7 bases between. The length of the CDR3 is 13 residues. The CDR3 here is CASSFEGNYGYTF. The CDR3 DNA reads TGTGCCAGCAGTTTTGAGGGGAACTATGGCTACACCTTC.

The chain couples TRBV6-6 to TRBJ2-7; either TRBD1 or TRBD2 may supply D (5 bases each). This CDR3 spans 13 amino acids. Trimming took 6 bases from V and 3 from J, leaving 12 bases between them. Germline-derived CDR1 and CDR2 are MNHNY and SVGAGI (reference sequence). The CDR3 DNA reads TGTGCCAGCAGGGGGACCCGGGGCTACGAGCAGTACTTC. Its protein product is CASRGTRGYEQYF.

J is TRBJ1-3 and V is TRBV11-2; D may be TRBD1 (5 bases). This CDR3 is 16 amino acids long. The germline V gene has CDR1 SGHAT and CDR2 FQNNGV. Deletions cut 1 base from V and 0 bases from J, with 10 bases between. CDR3 region: CASSLGQWASGNTIYF. The CDR3 DNA reads as TGTGCCAGCAGCTTAGGACAGTGGGCCTCTGGAAACACCATATATTTT.

The CDR3 spells CASKYPLKVGRFGNTIYF. Here the CDR3 DNA reads TGTGCCAGCAAATATCCCTTGAAGGTAGGGAGGTTTGGAAACACCATATATTTT. V and J are TRBV2 and TRBJ1-3; no reliable D call. V was pared by 7 bases and J by 3 bases, with 25 bases between. The CDR3 covers 18 residues. Germline CDR1 is SNHLY and CDR2 is FYNNEI.

The rearrangement uses TRBV5-1 and TRBJ2-7; 8 bases map to TRBD1. Trimming at V came to 5 bases and at J to 2 bases, leaving 9 bases not matched to a gene. Germline CDR1 and CDR2: SGHRS and YFSETQ. This CDR3 spans 15 amino acids. CDR3 residues: CASRGSDRATYEQYF. The CDR3 coding sequence is TGCGCCAGCAGGGGTTCGGACAGGGCGACCTACGAGCAGTACTTC.

This clone showed up just a few times. The chain is built from TRBV5-1 and TRBJ2-3; 8 bases match TRBD2. In germline, CDR1 is SGHRS, CDR2 YFSETQ. This CDR3 has 14 amino acids. V shed 0 bases, J shed 6 bases, and the junction held 3 bases outside the gene matches. The DNA of the CDR3 is TGCGCCAGCAGCTTGGAGGCTAGCGGGGATACGCAGTATTTT. Its translation: CASSLEASGDTQYF. The complete variable domain, with remaining parts taken from reference TRBV5-1 and TRBJ2-3, reads KAGVTQTPRYLIKTRGQQVTLSCSPISGHRSVSWYQQTPGQGLQFLFEYFSETQRNKGNFPGRFSGRQFSNSRSEMNVSTLELGDSALYLCASSLEASGDTQYFGPGTRLTVL.

This chain connects TRBV5-4 to TRBJ2-5, with TRBD1 matching 7 bases. Germline loops: CDR1 SGHNT, CDR2 YYREEE (reference sequence). The CDR3 consists of 14 residues. Trimming cost V 4 bases and J 0 bases; bases outside gene matches: 3. The CDR3 is CASSTQGYQETQYF. As DNA, the CDR3 is TGTGCCAGCAGCACACAGGGGTACCAAGAGACCCAGTACTTC.

The chain is built from TRBV5-1 and TRBJ2-5, with D uncertain. Per germline, CDR1 SGHRS and CDR2 YFSETQ. Trimming pared 3 bases from V and 0 bases from J, leaving 3 bases between. The CDR3 totals 12 residues. CDR3 amino acids: CASSWDQETQYF. The CDR3 bases are TGCGCCAGCAGCTGGGACCAAGAGACCCAGTACTTC.

This chain connects TRBV19 to TRBJ2-2; TRBD2 matches 7 bases. The CDR3 runs to 14 residues. CDR1 is LNHDA, CDR2 SQIVND, per germline (reference sequence). V lost 6 bases and J lost 0; bases outside the gene matches: 1. This CDR3 reads CASRAGPNTGELFF. In nucleotides, the CDR3 is TGTGCCAGTAGAGCGGGACCGAACACCGGGGAGCTGTTTTTT.

The chain uses TRBV2 and TRBJ2-1; TRBD1 matches 8 bases. The CDR3 length is 15 residues. CDR1 is SNHLY and CDR2 is FYNNEI in the germline V gene. V was pared by 5 bases and J by 0 bases, with 3 bases of the junction left unmatched. The CDR3 is CASSLDRVSYNEQFF. CDR3 sequence (DNA): TGTGCCAGCAGTCTGGACAGGGTCTCCTACAATGAGCAGTTCTTC.

The chain carries TRBV5-4 and TRBJ1-1; a weak D match, TRBD1 (6 bases). This CDR3 contains 14 residues. In germline, CDR1 is SGHNT, CDR2 YYREEE (reference sequence). With 2 bases removed from V and 6 bases from J, the gap between germline ends came to 14 bases. The CDR3 here is CASSFLKQGSEAFF. CDR3 bases: TGTGCCAGCAGCTTCCTTAAACAGGGTTCTGAAGCTTTCTTT.

CDR3 sequence reads: CASTGQGRDYGYTF. CDR3 bases: TGTGCCAGCACCGGACAGGGCAGGGATTATGGCTACACCTTC. The chain employs TRBV6-5 and TRBJ1-2; 8 nucleotides match TRBD1. Trimming at V came to 7 bases and at J to 5 bases, leaving 9 bases not matched to a gene. The CDR3 is 14 residues long. The germline gives CDR1 MNHEY, CDR2 SVGAGI.

The table lists this clone with a few counts. This chain uses TRBV6-5 with TRBJ1-4; maybe TRBD1 (5 bases). This CDR3 is 16 amino acids long. The V gene's germline CDR1 is MNHEY and CDR2 SVGAGI. Trimming stripped 0 bases from V and 7 bases from J, with 15 bases between. In DNA form, the CDR3 reads TGTGCCAGCAGTTACTCGTGGCAGGGTGGTGGTGAAAAACTGTTTTTT. Translation gives CASSYSWQGGGEKLFF.